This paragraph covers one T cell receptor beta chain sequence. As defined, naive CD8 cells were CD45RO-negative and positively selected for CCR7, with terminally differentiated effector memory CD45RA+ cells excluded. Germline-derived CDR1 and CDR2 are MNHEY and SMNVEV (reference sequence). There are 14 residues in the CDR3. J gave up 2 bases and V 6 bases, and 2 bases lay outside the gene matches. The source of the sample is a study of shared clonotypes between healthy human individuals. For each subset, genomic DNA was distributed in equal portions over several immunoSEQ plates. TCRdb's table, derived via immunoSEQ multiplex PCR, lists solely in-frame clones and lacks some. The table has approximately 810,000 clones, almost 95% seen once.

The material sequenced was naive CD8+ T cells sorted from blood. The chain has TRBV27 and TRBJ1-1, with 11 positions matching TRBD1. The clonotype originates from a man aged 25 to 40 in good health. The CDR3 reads CASSWTGGNTEAFF. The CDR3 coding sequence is TGTGCCAGCAGCTGGACAGGGGGCAACACTGAAGCTTTCTTT.